A selection of T cell receptor beta chains follows, all from one sample in a study of shared clonotypes between healthy human individuals. TCRdb's table, derived via immunoSEQ multiplex PCR, lists solely in-frame clones and lacks some. The sample yields fewer than 400,000 clones, less than 85% seen once. The sample comprised memory CD4+ T cells sorted from blood. Source of these receptors: a man between 25 and 39 years old in good health. The CDR3 runs from the conserved cysteine through the conserved F or W. The D gene is left open where the match is weak. Clone size, where shown, is once, few, many, or a class for clones that have expanded.

CDR3nt,CDR3aa,j_gene,abundance,d_gene,len,v_gene
TGTGCCAGCAGCAAATTGGACTCCTACCCGTACTTC,CASSKLDSYPYF,TRBJ2-7,NA,NA,12,TRBV27
TGTGCCAGCAGCCAAGGAGTCGCGGGAGTGGAGGAGACCCAGTACTTC,CASSQGVAGVEETQYF,TRBJ2-5,NA,TRBD2,16,TRBV4-2
TGTGCCAGCAGTCCCCCGAACAGTGAAGCTTTCTTT,CASSPPNSEAFF,TRBJ1-1,many,NA,12,TRBV28
TGTGCCAGCAGCTTGCCTTACGGGGAGACCCAGTACTTC,CASSLPYGETQYF,TRBJ2-5,NA,NA,13,TRBV5-5
TGTGCCACCAGCTCCCTGTTGGGCCCGAGGGGCACAGATACGCAGTATTTT,CATSSLLGPRGTDTQYF,TRBJ2-3,NA,NA,17,TRBV15
TGCGCCAGCAGCCAAAGTCTAGCGGGAGTAGGTGGTGAGCAGTTCTTC,CASSQSLAGVGGEQFF,TRBJ2-1,NA,TRBD2,16,TRBV4-3
TGTGCCAGCAGTTTGGCAAGCGCCTATCAGCCCCAGCATTTT,CASSLASAYQPQHF,TRBJ1-5,NA,NA,14,TRBV28
TGTGCCAGCAGTTTTCCTCCGGGACAGGGGAACTATGGCTACACCTTC,CASSFPPGQGNYGYTF,TRBJ1-2,NA,TRBD1,16,TRBV28
TGCGCCAGCAGCTTGTTGGGCCAGCAGAACACTGAAGCTTTCTTT,CASSLLGQQNTEAFF,TRBJ1-1,few,NA,15,TRBV5-1
TGTGCCAGCAGCCGGACCTTACAGGGGGTCGAGACCCAGTACTTC,CASSRTLQGVETQYF,TRBJ2-5,NA,TRBD1,15,TRBV9
TGTGCCAGCAGCTTAATGGCTAGCGGGAGTTTCTATGAGCAGTTCTTC,CASSLMASGSFYEQFF,TRBJ2-1,NA,TRBD2,16,TRBV7-3
TGTGCCAGCAGCCGCGGACTAGCGGGGATCGGGGAGACCCAGTACTTC,CASSRGLAGIGETQYF,TRBJ2-5,NA,TRBD2,16,TRBV11-2
TGTGCCAGCAGCTTGAATAGGGATCGGTTCTTC,CASSLNRDRFF,TRBJ2-1,NA,NA,11,TRBV5-5
TGTGCCAGCAGTTACTTGGTGGGGGGGGACACTGAAGCTTTCTTT,CASSYLVGGDTEAFF,TRBJ1-1,once,NA,15,TRBV6-5
TGCGCCAGCAGTGAGTCCGGCGGGCGGGCTTTCTTT,CASSESGGRAFF,TRBJ1-1,NA,NA,12,TRBV10-2
TGTGCCAGCAGAAACAACTACAATGAGCAGTTCTTC,CASRNNYNEQFF,TRBJ2-1,NA,NA,12,TRBV6-1
TGTGCCACCAGCAGAGCTTTTGGGGAGCTGTTTTTT,CATSRAFGELFF,TRBJ2-2,few,NA,12,TRBV15
TGCGCCAGCAGCCGTGGACAGGGAGTTTATGGCTACACCTTC,CASSRGQGVYGYTF,TRBJ1-2,many,TRBD1,14,TRBV4-3
TGTGCCAGTAGTAACCGGATGAGCTACACCTTC,CASSNRMSYTF,TRBJ1-2,NA,NA,11,TRBV19
TGCGCCAGCAGCCAAGGGGGTGCGTACAGGACTTCCATGAACACTGAAGCTTTCTTT,CASSQGGAYRTSMNTEAFF,TRBJ1-1,NA,NA,19,TRBV4-1
TGTGCCAGCAGCTTAGCAGAGACCCAGTACTTC,CASSLAETQYF,TRBJ2-5,few,NA,11,TRBV7-3
TGCGCCAGCAGCTACTCTAGCGGGGGAAGCTCCTACAATGAGCAGTTCTTC,CASSYSSGGSSYNEQFF,TRBJ2-1,once,TRBD2,17,TRBV5-1
TGCGCCAGCAGCTTGGGGCTAGCAGCTAGCTCCTACAATGAGCAGTTCTTC,CASSLGLAASSYNEQFF,TRBJ2-1,NA,NA,17,TRBV5-1
TGTGCCAGCAGCTTGGGACGGACTGGGGCCAACGTCCTGACTTTC,CASSLGRTGANVLTF,TRBJ2-6,NA,NA,15,TRBV11-2
TGTGCCAGCAGCTTAGGCTCGGGACAGAGTCTCAATGAGCAGTTCTTC,CASSLGSGQSLNEQFF,TRBJ2-1,NA,TRBD1,16,TRBV7-9
TGTGCCAGCAGTTTTGTATTGGGGAACACTGAAGCTTTCTTT,CASSFVLGNTEAFF,TRBJ1-1,NA,NA,14,TRBV27
TGTGCCAGCAGTTTAGGACAGATTAACTATGGCTACACCTTC,CASSLGQINYGYTF,TRBJ1-2,NA,NA,14,TRBV28
TGCGCCAGCAGCTTAACAGGGTCTAATGAAAAACTGTTTTTT,CASSLTGSNEKLFF,TRBJ1-4,NA,NA,14,TRBV5-1
TGTGCCAGCAGCGACCCTAGACGGGGCACAGATACGCAGTATTTT,CASSDPRRGTDTQYF,TRBJ2-3,once,NA,15,TRBV7-2
TGTGCCAGCAGTGAATTGAGAGCTAACTATGGCTACACCTTC,CASSELRANYGYTF,TRBJ1-2,NA,NA,14,TRBV2
TGTGCCAGCAGCACCCCGGGACAGTTGACAACTAATGAAAAACTGTTTTTT,CASSTPGQLTTNEKLFF,TRBJ1-4,NA,TRBD1,17,TRBV28
NA,CVRLIFAGGSWETQYF,TRBJ2-5,NA,NA,16,TRBV7-5
TGTGCCAGCCGCCGCGGGAGGATGTACAATGAGCAGTTCTTC,CASRRGRMYNEQFF,TRBJ2-1,NA,TRBD2,14,TRBV6-1
TGCAGCGTTGAAGGGGCGGCGGGGGCCACTGAAGCTTTCTTT,CSVEGAAGATEAFF,TRBJ1-1,many,NA,14,TRBV29-1
TGTGCCAGCAGGTCATACAGGGGGACTAGCACAGATACGCAGTATTTT,CASRSYRGTSTDTQYF,TRBJ2-3,NA,TRBD1,16,TRBV6-6
TGTGCCAGCAGGGACTTTAACAATGAGCAGTTCTTC,CASRDFNNEQFF,TRBJ2-1,NA,NA,12,TRBV28
TGTGCCAGCAGTGAACGGTACGAGACCCAGTACTTC,CASSERYETQYF,TRBJ2-5,few,NA,12,TRBV6-1
TGTGCCAGCAGCTCGCCTCCCCACTACGAGCAGTACTTC,CASSSPPHYEQYF,TRBJ2-7,few,NA,13,TRBV11-3
TGTGCCGGCGGCCTTGGAAACACCATATATTTT,CAGGLGNTIYF,TRBJ1-3,few,NA,11,TRBV6-1
TGTGCCAGCAGCTTGCTCGGAGCTAACTATGGCTACACCTTC,CASSLLGANYGYTF,TRBJ1-2,NA,NA,14,TRBV5-6
TGTGCCAGCTCGCGTGAATTGAAGGATACGCAGTATTTT,CASSRELKDTQYF,TRBJ2-3,NA,NA,13,TRBV18
TGTGCCAGCAGGGGACAGACGTACGAGCAGTACTTC,CASRGQTYEQYF,TRBJ2-7,NA,TRBD1,12,TRBV2